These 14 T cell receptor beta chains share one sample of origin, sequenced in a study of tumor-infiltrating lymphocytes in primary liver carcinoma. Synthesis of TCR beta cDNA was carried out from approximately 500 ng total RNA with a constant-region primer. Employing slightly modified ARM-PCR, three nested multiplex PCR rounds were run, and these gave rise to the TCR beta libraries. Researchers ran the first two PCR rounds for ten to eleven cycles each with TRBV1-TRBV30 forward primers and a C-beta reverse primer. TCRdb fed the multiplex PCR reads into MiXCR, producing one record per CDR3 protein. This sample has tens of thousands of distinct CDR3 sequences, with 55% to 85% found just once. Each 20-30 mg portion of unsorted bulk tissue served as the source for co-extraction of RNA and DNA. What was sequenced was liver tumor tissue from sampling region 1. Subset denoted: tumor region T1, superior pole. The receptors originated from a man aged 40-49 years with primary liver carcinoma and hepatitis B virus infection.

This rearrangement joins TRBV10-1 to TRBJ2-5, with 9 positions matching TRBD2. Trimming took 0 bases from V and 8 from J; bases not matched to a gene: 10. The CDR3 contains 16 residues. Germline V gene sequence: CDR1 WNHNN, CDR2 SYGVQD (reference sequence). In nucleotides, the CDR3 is TGCGCCAGCAGTGAGTCTAGCGGGAGAAGTATAGATACCCAGTACTTC. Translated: CASSESSGRSIDTQYF.

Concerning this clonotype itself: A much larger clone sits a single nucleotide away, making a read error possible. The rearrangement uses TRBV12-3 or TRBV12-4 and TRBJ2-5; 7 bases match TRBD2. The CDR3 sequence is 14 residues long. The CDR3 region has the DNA TGTGCCAGCACGGGTAGCGGGCTCCAAGAGGCCCAGTACTTC. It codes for CASTGSGLQEAQYF.

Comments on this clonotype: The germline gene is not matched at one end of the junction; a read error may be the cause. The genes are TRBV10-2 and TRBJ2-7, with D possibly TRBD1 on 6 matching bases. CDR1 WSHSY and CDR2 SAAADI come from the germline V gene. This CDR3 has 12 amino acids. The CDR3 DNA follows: TGTGCCAGCAGGGGCACCCCCTACGAGCAGTACTTC. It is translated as CASRGTPYEQYF.

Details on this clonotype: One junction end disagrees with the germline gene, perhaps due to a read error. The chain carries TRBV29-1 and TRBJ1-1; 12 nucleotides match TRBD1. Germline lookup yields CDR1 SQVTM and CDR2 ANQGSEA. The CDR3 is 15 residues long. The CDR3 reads CSVIGTGGAVTGAVF. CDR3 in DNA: TGCAGCGTTATCGGGACAGGGGGCGCCGTAACTGGAGCTGTCTTT. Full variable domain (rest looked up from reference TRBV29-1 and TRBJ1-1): SAVISQKPSRDICQRGTSLTIQCQVDSQVTMMFWYRQQPGQSLTLIATANQGSEATYESGFVIDKFPISRPNLTFSTLTVSNMSPEDSSIYLCSVIGTGGAVTGAVFGQGTRLTVV.

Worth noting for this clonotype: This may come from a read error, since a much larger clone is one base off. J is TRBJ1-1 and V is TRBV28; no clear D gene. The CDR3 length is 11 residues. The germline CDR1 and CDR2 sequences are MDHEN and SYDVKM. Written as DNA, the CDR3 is TGTGCCAGCTTAGGCGGCACTGAAGCTCTCTTT. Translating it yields CASLGGTEALF.

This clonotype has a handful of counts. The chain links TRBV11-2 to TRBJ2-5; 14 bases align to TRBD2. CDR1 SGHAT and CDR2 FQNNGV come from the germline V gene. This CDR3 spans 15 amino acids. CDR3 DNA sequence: TGTGCTAGCGGCTTCGGGACTAGCGGGAGAGAGACCCAGTACTTC. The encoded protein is CASGFGTSGRETQYF.

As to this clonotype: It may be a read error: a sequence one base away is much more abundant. DNA of the CDR3: TGCACCAGCAGCTTGGCTCCCCAGGGCTCTGGGGCCAACGTCCTGACTTTC. It encodes CTSSLAPQGSGANVLTF. The gene calls are TRBV5-1 and TRBJ2-6, with a possible D match to TRBD1 (5 bases). From germline, CDR1 is SGHRS and CDR2 YFSETQ. This CDR3 has 17 amino acids.

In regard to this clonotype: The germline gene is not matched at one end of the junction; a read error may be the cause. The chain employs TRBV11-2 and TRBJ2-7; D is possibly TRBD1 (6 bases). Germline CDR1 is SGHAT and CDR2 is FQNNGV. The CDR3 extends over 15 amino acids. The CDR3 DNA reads TGTGCCTGCAGCTACCATCAGGACAGCTCCTACGAGCAGTGCTTC. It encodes CACSYHQDSSYEQCF.

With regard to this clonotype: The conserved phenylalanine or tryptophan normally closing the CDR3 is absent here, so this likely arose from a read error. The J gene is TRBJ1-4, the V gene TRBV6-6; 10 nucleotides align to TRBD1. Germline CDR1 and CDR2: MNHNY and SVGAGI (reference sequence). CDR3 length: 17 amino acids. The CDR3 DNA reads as TGTGCCAACAGTTTTGGGACAGGGGCGACAACTCATGAAAAACTGTTTATT. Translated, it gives CANSFGTGATTHEKLFI.

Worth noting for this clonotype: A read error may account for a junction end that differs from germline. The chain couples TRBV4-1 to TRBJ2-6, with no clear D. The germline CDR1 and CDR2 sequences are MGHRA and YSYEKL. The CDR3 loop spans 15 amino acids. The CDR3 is CTSSQVRSGANVLTF. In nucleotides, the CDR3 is TGCACCAGCAGCCAAGTCCGATCTGGTGCCAACGTCCTGACTTTC.

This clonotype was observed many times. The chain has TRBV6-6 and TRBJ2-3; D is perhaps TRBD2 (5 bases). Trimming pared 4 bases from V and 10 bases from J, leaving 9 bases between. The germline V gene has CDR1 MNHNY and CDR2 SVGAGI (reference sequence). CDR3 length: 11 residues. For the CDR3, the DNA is TGTGCCAGCAGTTCAGAGGAGGCGCAGTATTTT. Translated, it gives CASSSEEAQYF.

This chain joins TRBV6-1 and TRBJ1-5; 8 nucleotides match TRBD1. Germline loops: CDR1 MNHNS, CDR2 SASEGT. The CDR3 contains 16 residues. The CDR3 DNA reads TGTACCAACAGGGACCGACAGGGGAGGGTCAATCAGCCCCAGCATTTT. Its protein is CTNRDRQGRVNQPQHF.

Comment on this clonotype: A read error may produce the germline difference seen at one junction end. The CDR3 reads CASSQVTGDYEQHF. As DNA, the CDR3 is TGTGCTAGCAGCCAAGTAACGGGCGACTACGAGCAGCACTTC. The chain recombines TRBV4-2 with TRBJ2-7; possibly TRBD2 for D (5 bases). From germline, CDR1 is LGHNA and CDR2 YNFKEQ. The CDR3 runs to 14 residues.

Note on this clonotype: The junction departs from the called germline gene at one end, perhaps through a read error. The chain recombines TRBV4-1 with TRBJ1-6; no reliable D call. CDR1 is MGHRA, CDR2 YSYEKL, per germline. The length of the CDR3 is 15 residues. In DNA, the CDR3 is TGCGCCAGCAACCAAGTCAGCCTTGGAAATTCATCCCTCCACTTT. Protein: CASNQVSLGNSSLHF.